The entry that follows covers one T cell receptor (beta chain) sequence. It was with random hexamers that 0.5 to 1 ug RNA was reverse transcribed. The amplification used immunoSEQ multiplex PCR on TCR beta CDR3; it spanned 54 Vbeta and 13 Jbeta. TCRdb itself ran the immunoSEQ multiplex PCR reads through MiXCR, one entry per CDR3 protein. The sample includes fewer than 70,000 distinct CDR3 sequences, just under 95% of them seen just once. This sample is part of a study of CD8 T cells in Susac syndrome. The CDR3 runs to 16 residues. V lost 5 bases, J lost 1 base, and 5 bases stayed unmatched. Germline CDR1 is SEHNR and CDR2 is FQNEAQ (reference sequence).

This receptor was taken from a human donor in good health. The specimen was CD8+ T cells from PBMCs. This chain connects TRBV7-9 to TRBJ2-1, with 10 positions matching TRBD1. The CDR3 spells CASSPTDRGSYNEQFF. CDR3 in DNA: TGTGCCAGCAGCCCCACGGACAGGGGGTCCTACAATGAGCAGTTCTTC.